This T cell receptor (beta chain) was found in a study of cytomegalovirus exposure and HLA in healthy donors. Study as a whole: Out of 398 genotyped donors, around 80% belonged to the Caucasian-associated ancestry cluster. Study-level results: Later analysis found that TCR beta chains associated with HLA were more clonally expanded than other, equally common chains.

The PCR made use of 60 Vbeta and 13 Jbeta primers. The protocol was immunoSEQ multiplex PCR, while the TCRdb copy is restricted to in-frame clones and leaves out a portion. The sample carries roughly 160,000 clones, 65% to 85% recorded once. Turning to this clone: The target antigen is unknown.

This receptor was obtained from a boy younger than 10 in good health and CMV-seronegative. The specimen was PBMCs.

The CDR3 bases are TGCAGCGTTTCGAGCGGGGGGTACAATGAGCAGTTCTTC. This encodes CSVSSGGYNEQFF. The chain combines TRBV29-1 with TRBJ2-1, with 9 bases that match TRBD2. CDR1 SQVTM and CDR2 ANQGSEA come from the germline V gene. Trimming at V came to 5 bases and at J to 4 bases, leaving 3 bases not matched to a gene. This CDR3 has 13 residues.